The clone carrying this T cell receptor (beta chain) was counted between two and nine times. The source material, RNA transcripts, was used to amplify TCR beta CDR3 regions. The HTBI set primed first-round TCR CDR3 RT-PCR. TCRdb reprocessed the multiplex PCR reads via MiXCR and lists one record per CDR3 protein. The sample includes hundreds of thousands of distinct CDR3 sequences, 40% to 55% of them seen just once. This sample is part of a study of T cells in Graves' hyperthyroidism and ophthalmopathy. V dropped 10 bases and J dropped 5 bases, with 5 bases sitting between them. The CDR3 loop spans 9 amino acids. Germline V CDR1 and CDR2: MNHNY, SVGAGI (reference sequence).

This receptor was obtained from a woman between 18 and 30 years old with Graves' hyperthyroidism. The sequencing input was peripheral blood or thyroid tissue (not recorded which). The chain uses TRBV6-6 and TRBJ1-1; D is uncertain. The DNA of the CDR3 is TGTGCCACCAGGACTGAAGCTTTCTTT. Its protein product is CATRTEAFF.